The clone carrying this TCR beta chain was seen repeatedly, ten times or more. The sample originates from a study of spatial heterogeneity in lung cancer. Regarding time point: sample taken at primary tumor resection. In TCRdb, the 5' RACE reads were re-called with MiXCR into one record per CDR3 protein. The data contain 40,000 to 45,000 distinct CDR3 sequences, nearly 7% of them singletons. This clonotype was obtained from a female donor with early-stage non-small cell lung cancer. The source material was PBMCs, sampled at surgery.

This chain's CDR3 is CASRPEAAAHTEAFF. In DNA, the CDR3 is TGCGCCAGCAGACCTGAGGCGGCGGCACACACTGAAGCTTTCTTT. The chain couples TRBV4-1 to TRBJ1-1; D not resolved. From germline, CDR1 is MGHRA and CDR2 YSYEKL. Trimming removed 6 bases at V and 3 bases at J, with 17 bases between. The CDR3 length is 15 residues.